This T cell receptor beta chain emerged from a study of shared clonotypes between healthy human individuals. Study-level findings and limits: Incomplete sequencing of sorted subsets was indicated by rarefaction despite large depth. Naive subsets generally had larger estimated richness than memory subsets. In contrast to clonotypes shared by all four donors, non-shared clonotypes had lower generation probabilities. A few donors shared approximately 5% of their naive CD4 clonotypes.

Germline V gives CDR1 SGHAT, CDR2 FQNNGV. V was cut by 5 bases and J by 0 bases, with 17 bases left in between. The length of the CDR3 is 17 residues. Clones were sequenced by immunoSEQ multiplex PCR, and TCRdb holds only the in-frame ones, with some missing. Here the sample spans roughly 1,100,000 clones, about 74% being singletons. With respect to this clone: Its antigen is unidentified.

The source of this sequence is a young man in good health. The specimen sequenced was memory CD4+ T cells sorted from blood. Indicated subset: CD45RA-negative fraction. The chain is built from TRBV11-2 and TRBJ2-1; maybe TRBD2 (7 bases). In DNA, the CDR3 is TGTGCCAGCAGCCAAGGGGGAGGGGGAAGCTCCTACAATGAGCAGTTCTTC. Its protein is CASSQGGGGSSYNEQFF.